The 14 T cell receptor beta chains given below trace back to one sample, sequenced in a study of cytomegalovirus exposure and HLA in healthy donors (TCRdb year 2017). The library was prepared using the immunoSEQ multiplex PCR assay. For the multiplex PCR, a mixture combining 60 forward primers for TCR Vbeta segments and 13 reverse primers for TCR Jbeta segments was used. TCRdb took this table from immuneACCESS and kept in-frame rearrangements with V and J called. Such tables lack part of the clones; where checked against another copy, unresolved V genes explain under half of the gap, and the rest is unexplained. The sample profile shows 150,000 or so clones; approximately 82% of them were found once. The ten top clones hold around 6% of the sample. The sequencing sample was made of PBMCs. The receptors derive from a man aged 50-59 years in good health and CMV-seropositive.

In nucleotides, the CDR3 is TGCGCCAGCAGCCAAACAGGGTTGGAGTATGGCTACACCTTC. This translates into CASSQTGLEYGYTF. The rearrangement uses TRBV4-1 and TRBJ1-2, with D tentatively TRBD1 (6 bases). This CDR3 region has 14 residues. CDR1 MGHRA and CDR2 YSYEKL come from the germline V gene. The V gene lost 2 bases and the J gene lost 5 bases, with 12 bases spanning the gap.

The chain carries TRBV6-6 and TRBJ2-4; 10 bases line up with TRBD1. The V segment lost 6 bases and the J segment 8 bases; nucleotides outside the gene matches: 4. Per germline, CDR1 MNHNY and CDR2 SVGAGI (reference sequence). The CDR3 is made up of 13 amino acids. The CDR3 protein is CASSRDRGDIQYF. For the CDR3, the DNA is TGTGCCAGCAGCCGGGACAGGGGAGACATTCAGTACTTC.

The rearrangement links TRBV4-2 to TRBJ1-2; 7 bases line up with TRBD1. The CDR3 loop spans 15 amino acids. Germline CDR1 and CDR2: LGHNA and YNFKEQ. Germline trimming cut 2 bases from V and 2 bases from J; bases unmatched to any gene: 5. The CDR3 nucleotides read TGTGCCAGCAGCCAACCCCTACAGGGGAACTATGGCTACACCTTC. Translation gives CASSQPLQGNYGYTF.

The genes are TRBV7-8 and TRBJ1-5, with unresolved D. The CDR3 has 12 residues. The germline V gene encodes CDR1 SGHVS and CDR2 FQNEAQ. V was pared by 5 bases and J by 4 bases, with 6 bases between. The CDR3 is CASSLSNQPQHF. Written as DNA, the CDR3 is TGTGCCAGCAGCCTCTCGAATCAGCCCCAGCATTTT.

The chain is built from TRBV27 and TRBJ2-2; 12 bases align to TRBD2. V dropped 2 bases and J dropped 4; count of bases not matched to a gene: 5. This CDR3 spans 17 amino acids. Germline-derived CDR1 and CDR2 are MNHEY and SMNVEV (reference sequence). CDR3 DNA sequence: TGTGCCAGCAGTTTACTAGGGACTAGCGGGTCCACCGGGGAGCTGTTTTTT. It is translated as CASSLLGTSGSTGELFF.

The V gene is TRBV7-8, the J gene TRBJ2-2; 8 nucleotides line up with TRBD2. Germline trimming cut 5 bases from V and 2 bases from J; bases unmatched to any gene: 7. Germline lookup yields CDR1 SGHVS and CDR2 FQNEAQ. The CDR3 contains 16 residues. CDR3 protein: CASSRSRGGNTGELFF. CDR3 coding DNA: TGTGCCAGCAGCCGTAGCCGGGGGGGTAACACCGGGGAGCTGTTTTTT.

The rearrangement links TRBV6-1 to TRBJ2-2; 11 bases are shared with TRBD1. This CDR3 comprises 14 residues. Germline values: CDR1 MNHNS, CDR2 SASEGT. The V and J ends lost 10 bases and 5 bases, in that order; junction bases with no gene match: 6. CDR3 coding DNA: TGTGCCATCATCCGGGACAGGGGGACCGGGGAGCTGTTTTTT. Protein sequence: CAIIRDRGTGELFF.

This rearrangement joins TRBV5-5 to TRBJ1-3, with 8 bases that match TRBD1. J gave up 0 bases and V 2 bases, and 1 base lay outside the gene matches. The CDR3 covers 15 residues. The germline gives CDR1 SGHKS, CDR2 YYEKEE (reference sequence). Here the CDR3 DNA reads TGTGCCAGCAGCTTCGGGACAGGCTCTGGAAACACCATATATTTT. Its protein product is CASSFGTGSGNTIYF.

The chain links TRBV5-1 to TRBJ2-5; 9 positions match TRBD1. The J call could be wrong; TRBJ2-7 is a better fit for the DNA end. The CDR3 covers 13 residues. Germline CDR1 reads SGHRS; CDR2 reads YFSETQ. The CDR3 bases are TGCGCCAGCAGCCTGGACAGGGGCCACGAGCAGTACTTC. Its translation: CASSLDRGHEQYF.

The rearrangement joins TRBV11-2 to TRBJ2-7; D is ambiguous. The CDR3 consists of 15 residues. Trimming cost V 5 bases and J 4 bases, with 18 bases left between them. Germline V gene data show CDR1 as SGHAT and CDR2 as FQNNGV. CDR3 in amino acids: CASSQTDSAAYEQYV. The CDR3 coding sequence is TGTGCCAGCAGCCAGACTGACTCAGCCGCTTACGAGCAGTACGTC.

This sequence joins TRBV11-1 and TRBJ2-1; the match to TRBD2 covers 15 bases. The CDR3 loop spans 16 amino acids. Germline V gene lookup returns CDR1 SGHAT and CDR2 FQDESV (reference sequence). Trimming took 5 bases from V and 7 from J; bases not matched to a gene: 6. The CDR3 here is CASSPPGTSGGNEQFF. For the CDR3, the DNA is TGTGCCAGCAGCCCCCCCGGGACTAGCGGGGGGAATGAGCAGTTCTTC.

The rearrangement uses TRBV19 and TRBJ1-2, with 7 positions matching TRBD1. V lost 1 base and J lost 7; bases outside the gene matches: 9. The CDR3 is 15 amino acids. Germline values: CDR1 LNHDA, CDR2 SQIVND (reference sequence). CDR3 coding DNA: TGTGCCAGTAGTATAGGAGGGGGCCCCCTTCGTGGCTACACCTTC. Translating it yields CASSIGGGPLRGYTF.

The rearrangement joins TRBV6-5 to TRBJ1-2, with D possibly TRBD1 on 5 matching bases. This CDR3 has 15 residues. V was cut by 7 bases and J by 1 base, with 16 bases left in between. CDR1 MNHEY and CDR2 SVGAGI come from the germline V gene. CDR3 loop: CASMGQSSLNYGYTF. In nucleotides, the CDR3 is TGTGCCAGCATGGGGCAGAGCAGCCTTAACTATGGCTACACCTTC.

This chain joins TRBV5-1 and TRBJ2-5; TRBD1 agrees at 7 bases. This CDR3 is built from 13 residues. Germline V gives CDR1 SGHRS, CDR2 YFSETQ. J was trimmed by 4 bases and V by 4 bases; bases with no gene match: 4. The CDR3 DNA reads TGCGCCAGCAGCCAGGGACAGAGAGAGACCCAGTACTTC. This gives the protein CASSQGQRETQYF.